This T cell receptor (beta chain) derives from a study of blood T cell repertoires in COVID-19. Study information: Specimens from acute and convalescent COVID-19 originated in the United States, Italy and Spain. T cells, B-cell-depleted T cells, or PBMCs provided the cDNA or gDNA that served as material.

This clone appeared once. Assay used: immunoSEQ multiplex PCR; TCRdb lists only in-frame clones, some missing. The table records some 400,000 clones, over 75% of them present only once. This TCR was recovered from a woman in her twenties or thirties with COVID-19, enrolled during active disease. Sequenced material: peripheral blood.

CDR3 DNA: TGTGCCACCAGTGACCGATCACAGGGGTTGAGCACCGGGGAGCTGTTTTTT. This translates into CATSDRSQGLSTGELFF. This chain joins TRBV24-1 and TRBJ2-2; 7 nucleotides agree with TRBD1. The ends lost 4 bases at V and 4 bases at J; junction bases unmatched: 11. The germline V gene has CDR1 KGHDR and CDR2 SFDVKD. CDR3 size: 17 residues.